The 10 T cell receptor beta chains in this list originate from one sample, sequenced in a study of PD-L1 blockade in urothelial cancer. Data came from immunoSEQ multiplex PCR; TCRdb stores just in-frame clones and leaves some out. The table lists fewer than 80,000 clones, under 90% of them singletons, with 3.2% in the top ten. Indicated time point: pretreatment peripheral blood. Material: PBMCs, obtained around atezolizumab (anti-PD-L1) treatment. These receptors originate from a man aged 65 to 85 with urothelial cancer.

CDR3 in amino acids: CASSLVGVPRTEAFF. The CDR3 DNA reads TGTGCCAGCAGCTTAGTCGGGGTGCCTCGGACTGAAGCTTTCTTT. The chain recombines TRBV7-9 with TRBJ1-1; D remains unclear. Germline-derived CDR1 and CDR2 are SEHNR and FQNEAQ (reference sequence). The CDR3 loop spans 15 amino acids. Deletions cut 1 base from V and 5 bases from J, with 14 bases between.

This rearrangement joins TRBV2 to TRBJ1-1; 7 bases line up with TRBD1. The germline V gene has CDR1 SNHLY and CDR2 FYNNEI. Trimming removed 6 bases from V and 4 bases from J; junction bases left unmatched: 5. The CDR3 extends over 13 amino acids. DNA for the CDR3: TGTGCCAGCAGCATCACAGGGGTCACTGAAGCTTTCTTT. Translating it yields CASSITGVTEAFF.

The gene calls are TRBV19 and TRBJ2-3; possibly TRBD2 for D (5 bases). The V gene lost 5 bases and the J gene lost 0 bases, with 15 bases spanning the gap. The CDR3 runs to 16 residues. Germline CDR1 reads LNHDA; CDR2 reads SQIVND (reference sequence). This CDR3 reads CASSQRTVSSTDTQYF. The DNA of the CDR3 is TGTGCCAGTAGTCAGCGGACTGTTTCTAGCACAGATACGCAGTATTTT.

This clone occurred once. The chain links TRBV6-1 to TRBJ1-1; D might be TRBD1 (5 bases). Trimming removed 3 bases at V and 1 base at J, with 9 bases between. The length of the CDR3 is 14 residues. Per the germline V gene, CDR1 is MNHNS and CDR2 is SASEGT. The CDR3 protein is CASSEVDRNTEAFF. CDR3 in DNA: TGTGCCAGCAGTGAGGTTGACAGGAACACTGAAGCTTTCTTT.

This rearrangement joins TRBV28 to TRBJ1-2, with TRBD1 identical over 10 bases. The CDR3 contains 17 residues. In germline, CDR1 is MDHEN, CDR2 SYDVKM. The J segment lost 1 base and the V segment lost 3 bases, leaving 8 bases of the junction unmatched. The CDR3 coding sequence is TGTGCCAGCAGTTTTTGGGGACAGGGGAAAAGTAACTATGGCTACACCTTC. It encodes CASSFWGQGKSNYGYTF.

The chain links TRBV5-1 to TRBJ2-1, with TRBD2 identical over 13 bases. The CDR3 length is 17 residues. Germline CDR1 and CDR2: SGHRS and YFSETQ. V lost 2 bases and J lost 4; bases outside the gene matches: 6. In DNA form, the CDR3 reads TGCGCCAGCAGCTTTGGGACTAGCGGGACCTCATACAATGAGCAGTTCTTC. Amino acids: CASSFGTSGTSYNEQFF.

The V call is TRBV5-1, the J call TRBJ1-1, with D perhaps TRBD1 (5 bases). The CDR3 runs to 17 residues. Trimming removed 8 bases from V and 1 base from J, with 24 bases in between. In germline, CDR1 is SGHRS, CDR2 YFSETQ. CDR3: CASSTGGTSRGNTEAFF. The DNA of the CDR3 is TGCGCCAGTTCCACCGGGGGAACTTCGAGGGGGAACACTGAAGCTTTCTTT.

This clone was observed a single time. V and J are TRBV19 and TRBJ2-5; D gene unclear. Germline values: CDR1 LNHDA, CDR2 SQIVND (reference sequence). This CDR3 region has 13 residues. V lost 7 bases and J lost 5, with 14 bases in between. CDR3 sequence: CASTPPGLETQYF. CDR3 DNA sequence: TGTGCCAGTACCCCCCCAGGTCTTGAGACCCAGTACTTC. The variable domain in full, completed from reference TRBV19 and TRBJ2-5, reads DGGITQSPKYLFRKEGQNVTLSCEQNLNHDAMYWYRQDPGQGLRLIYYSQIVNDFQKGDIAEGYSVSREKKESFPLTVTSAQKNPTAFYLCASTPPGLETQYFGPGTRLLVL.

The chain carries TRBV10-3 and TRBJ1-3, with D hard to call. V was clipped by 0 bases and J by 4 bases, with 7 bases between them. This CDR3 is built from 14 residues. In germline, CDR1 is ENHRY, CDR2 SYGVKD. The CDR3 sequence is CAISESEAGNTIYF. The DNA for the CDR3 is TGTGCCATCAGTGAGTCCGAGGCAGGAAACACCATATATTTT.

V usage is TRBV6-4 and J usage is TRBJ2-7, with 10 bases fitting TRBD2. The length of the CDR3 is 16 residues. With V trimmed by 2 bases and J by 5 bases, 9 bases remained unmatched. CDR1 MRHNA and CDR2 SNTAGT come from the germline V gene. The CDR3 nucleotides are TGTGCCAGCAGTGACGAGAGGGGACTAGCGCGACACGAGCAGTACTTC. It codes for CASSDERGLARHEQYF.